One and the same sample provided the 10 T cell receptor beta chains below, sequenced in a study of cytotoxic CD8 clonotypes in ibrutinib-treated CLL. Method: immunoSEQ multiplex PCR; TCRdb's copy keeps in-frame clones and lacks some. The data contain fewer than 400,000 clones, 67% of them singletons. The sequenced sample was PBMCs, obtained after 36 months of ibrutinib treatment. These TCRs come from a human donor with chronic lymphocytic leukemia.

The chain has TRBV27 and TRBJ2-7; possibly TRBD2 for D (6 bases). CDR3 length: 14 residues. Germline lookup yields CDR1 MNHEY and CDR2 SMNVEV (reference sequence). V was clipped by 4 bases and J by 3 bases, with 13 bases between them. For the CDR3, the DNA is TGTGCCAGCAGTTCGGGGACTGGGGACTACGAGCAGTACTTC. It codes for CASSSGTGDYEQYF.

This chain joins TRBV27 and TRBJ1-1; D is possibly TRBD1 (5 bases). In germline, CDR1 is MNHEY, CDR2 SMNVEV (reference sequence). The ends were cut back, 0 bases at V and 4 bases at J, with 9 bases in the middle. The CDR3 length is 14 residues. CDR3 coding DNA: TGTGCCAGCAGTTTATCTGGGGGGGTCACTGAAGCTTTCTTT. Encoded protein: CASSLSGGVTEAFF.

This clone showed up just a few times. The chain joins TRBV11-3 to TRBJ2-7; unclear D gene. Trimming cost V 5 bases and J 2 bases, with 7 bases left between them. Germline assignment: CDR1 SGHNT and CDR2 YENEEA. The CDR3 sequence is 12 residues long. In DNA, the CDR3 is TGTGCCAGCAGCCAAGGGACCTACGAGCAGTACTTC. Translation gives CASSQGTYEQYF.

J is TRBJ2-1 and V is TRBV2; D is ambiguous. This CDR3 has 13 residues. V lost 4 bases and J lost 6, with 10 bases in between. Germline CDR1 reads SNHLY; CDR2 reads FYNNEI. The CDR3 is CASSVWQANEQFF. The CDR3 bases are TGTGCCAGCAGTGTTTGGCAGGCCAATGAGCAGTTCTTC.

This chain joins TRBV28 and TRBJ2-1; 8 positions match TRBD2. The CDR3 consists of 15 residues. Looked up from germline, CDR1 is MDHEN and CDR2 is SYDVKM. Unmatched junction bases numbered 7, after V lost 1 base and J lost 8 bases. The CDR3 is CASSLFAGGRDEQFF. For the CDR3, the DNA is TGTGCCAGCAGTTTATTTGCGGGAGGACGGGATGAGCAGTTCTTC.

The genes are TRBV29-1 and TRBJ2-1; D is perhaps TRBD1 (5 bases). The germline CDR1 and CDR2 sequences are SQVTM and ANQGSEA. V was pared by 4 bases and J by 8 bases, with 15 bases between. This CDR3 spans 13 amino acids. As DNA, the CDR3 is TGCAGCGTTGGAGTTAGGGGTTTATATGAGCAGTTCTTC. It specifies CSVGVRGLYEQFF.

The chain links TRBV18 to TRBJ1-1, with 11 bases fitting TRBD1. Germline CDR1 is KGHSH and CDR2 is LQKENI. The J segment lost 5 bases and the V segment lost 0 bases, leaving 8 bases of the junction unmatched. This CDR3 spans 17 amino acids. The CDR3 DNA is TGTGCCAGCTCACCACCAAGGACAGGGGGCCGGTGGACTGAAGCTTTCTTT. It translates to CASSPPRTGGRWTEAFF. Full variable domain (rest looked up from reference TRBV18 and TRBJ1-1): NAGVMQNPRHLVRRRGQEARLRCSPMKGHSHVYWYRQLPEEGLKFMVYLQKENIIDESGMPKERFSAEFPKEGPSILRIQQVVRGDSAAYFCASSPPRTGGRWTEAFFGQGTRLTVV.

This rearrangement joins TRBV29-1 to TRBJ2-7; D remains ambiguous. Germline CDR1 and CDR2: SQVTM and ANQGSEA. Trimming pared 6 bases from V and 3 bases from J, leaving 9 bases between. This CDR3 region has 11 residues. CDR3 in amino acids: CSVLNSYEQYF. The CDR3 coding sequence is TGCAGCGTGCTAAACAGCTACGAGCAGTACTTC.

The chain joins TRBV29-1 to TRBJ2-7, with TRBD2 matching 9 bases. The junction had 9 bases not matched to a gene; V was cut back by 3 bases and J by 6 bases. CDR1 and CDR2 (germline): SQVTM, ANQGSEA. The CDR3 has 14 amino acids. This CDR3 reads CSVEVAGVASEQYF. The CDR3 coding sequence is TGCAGCGTTGAGGTAGCGGGAGTCGCCTCCGAGCAGTACTTC.

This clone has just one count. CDR3 nucleotides: TGTGCCAGCAGGGCGGACTTCTCACACAATGAGCAGTTCTTC. Translation: CASRADFSHNEQFF. The V gene is TRBV28, the J gene TRBJ2-1; a weak D match, TRBD2 (5 bases). This CDR3 has 14 amino acids. The V end lost 6 bases, the J end lost 5 bases, and 14 bases lay between the germline ends. Germline assignment: CDR1 MDHEN and CDR2 SYDVKM.